This T cell receptor beta chain was recorded in a study of cytomegalovirus exposure and HLA in healthy donors. Study at large: Genetic ancestry analysis placed approximately 79% of the 300 to 400 donors that were genotyped in the Caucasian-associated cluster. Study results and limitations: What was likely a sequencing artifact was a cluster of highly shared sequence variants. It was taken for granted in presence/absence analyses that sequencing depth across donors was roughly uniform. Clonal expansion, a later analysis showed, was greater in HLA-associated TCR beta chains than in equally common others.

Note on this clone: The target antigen is unknown.

Primers: 60 Vbeta forward and 13 Jbeta reverse. Produced via immunoSEQ multiplex PCR; TCRdb's table is partial and in-frame only. The sample carries 200,000 to 250,000 clones, about 79% recorded once. The CDR3 spans 16 residues. Trimming at V came to 5 bases and at J to 2 bases, leaving 10 bases not matched to a gene. Germline CDR1 LNHNV, CDR2 YYDKDF (reference sequence). The sequence was collected from a man aged 18 to 29 in good health and CMV-seronegative. The chain recombines TRBV15 with TRBJ2-7; 9 bases line up with TRBD2. Material for sequencing was PBMCs. The CDR3 DNA is TGTGCCACCAGCCGACGGACTAGCGAGAACGCCTACGAGCAGTACTTC. Protein: CATSRRTSENAYEQYF.